The next 8 T cell receptor beta chains were all read from a single sample in a study of technical replicates of blood from a handful of donors. TCRdb's copy holds only in-frame clones and misses some; the assay was immunoSEQ multiplex PCR. The sample lists around 70,000 clones; 95% were seen once. Sequencing input: T cells isolated from PBMCs. The receptors derive from a human donor in good health.

In its sample, this clone was seen a few times. The chain joins TRBV30 to TRBJ1-1, with D perhaps TRBD1 (6 bases). Germline V gene sequence: CDR1 GTSNPN, CDR2 SVGIG (reference sequence). V was clipped by 3 bases and J by 0 bases, with 23 bases between them. CDR3 length: 18 residues. CDR3: CAWSLNWFEGGMNTEAFF. CDR3 nucleotides: TGTGCCTGGAGCCTGAATTGGTTTGAGGGGGGGATGAACACTGAAGCTTTCTTT. Combining the CDR3 with reference TRBV30 and TRBJ1-1 gives the whole variable domain SQTIHQWPATLVQPVGSPLSLECTVEGTSNPNLYWYRQAAGRGLQLLFYSVGIGQISSEVPQNLSASRPQDRQFILSSKKLLLSDSGFYLCAWSLNWFEGGMNTEAFFGQGTRLTVV.

The CDR3: CASSYLSIYGYTF. Written as DNA, the CDR3 is TGTGCCAGCAGCTACTTAAGTATCTATGGCTACACCTTC. The chain combines TRBV7-9 with TRBJ1-2, with D unclear. The CDR3 covers 13 residues. The germline V gene has CDR1 SEHNR and CDR2 FQNEAQ (reference sequence). The V end was cut by 4 bases, the J end by 4 bases, with 10 bases between. Full variable domain (rest looked up from reference TRBV7-9 and TRBJ1-2): DTGVSQNPRHKITKRGQNVTFRCDPISEHNRLYWYRQTLGQGPEFLTYFQNEAQLEKSRLLSDRFSAERPKGSFSTLEIQRTEQGDSAMYLCASSYLSIYGYTFGSGTRLTVV.

The chain has TRBV5-4 and TRBJ1-2; 10 bases match TRBD1. Trimming cost V 5 bases and J 5 bases; bases outside gene matches: 9. The germline gives CDR1 SGHNT, CDR2 YYREEE (reference sequence). CDR3 length equals 15 residues. In DNA, the CDR3 is TGTGCCAGCAGTTTATCGACAGGGGGCGGGTATGGCTACACCTTC. Residues: CASSLSTGGGYGYTF.

This clone was seen just once. The chain couples TRBV6-1 to TRBJ1-5; 7 bases map to TRBD1. The ends lost 8 bases at V and 4 bases at J; junction bases unmatched: 8. The CDR3 has 14 residues. Per the germline V gene, CDR1 is MNHNS and CDR2 is SASEGT. The chain's CDR3 is CASSRQGGNQPQHF. In DNA form, the CDR3 reads TGTGCCAGCTCTAGACAGGGTGGAAATCAGCCCCAGCATTTT.

This clone was picked up one time. The CDR3 coding sequence is TGTGCCAGCAGCTTAGCATTCACACCCTCATATGAAGCTTTCTTT. Translated, it gives CASSLAFTPSYEAFF. This chain joins TRBV7-9 and TRBJ1-1; D call uncertain. Germline-derived CDR1 and CDR2 are SEHNR and FQNEAQ (reference sequence). Trimming took off 0 bases at V and 7 bases at J, with 15 bases between the two ends. The CDR3 length is 15 residues.

This clone was observed a single time. V usage is TRBV13 and J usage is TRBJ1-1; 7 bases fit TRBD1. Per the germline V gene, CDR1 is PRHDT and CDR2 is FYEKMQ (reference sequence). There are 16 residues in the CDR3. The junction had 12 bases not matched to a gene; V was cut back by 5 bases and J by 3 bases. The CDR3 DNA reads as TGTGCCAGCAGCCTTCTCGGGGGACAGTCCGACACTGAAGCTTTCTTT. It is translated as CASSLLGGQSDTEAFF.

This clone came up a few times. The CDR3 coding sequence is TGTGCCAGCAGCGCGGGACAGGGCGCCGTAGCTTTCTTT. It specifies CASSAGQGAVAFF. This chain joins TRBV11-3 and TRBJ1-1; TRBD1 agrees at 9 bases. In germline, CDR1 is SGHNT, CDR2 YENEEA. The CDR3 is 13 residues long. The J segment lost 10 bases and the V segment lost 5 bases, leaving 8 bases of the junction unmatched.

The genes are TRBV30 and TRBJ1-4; maybe TRBD1 (6 bases). The CDR3 totals 12 residues. V was clipped by 4 bases and J by 6 bases, with 9 bases between them. The germline CDR1 and CDR2 sequences are GTSNPN and SVGIG (reference sequence). The CDR3 DNA is TGTGCCTGGAAGGGGGGGGATGAAAAACTGTTTTTT. Translated: CAWKGGDEKLFF. Combining the CDR3 with reference TRBV30 and TRBJ1-4 gives the whole variable domain SQTIHQWPATLVQPVGSPLSLECTVEGTSNPNLYWYRQAAGRGLQLLFYSVGIGQISSEVPQNLSASRPQDRQFILSSKKLLLSDSGFYLCAWKGGDEKLFFGSGTQLSVL.